The present entry profiles one T cell receptor (beta chain) with its context. Which antigen it targets is not known. No much larger clonotype is one base removed from it; base qualities were not supplied. The CDR3 numbers 14 residues from cysteine through phenylalanine. The only DNA kept is the CDR3, 42 bases in frame from the first base. Trimming at the junction amounts to 4 bases on V and 5 bases on J, and the germline ends lie 14 bases apart. CDR1 ENHRY and CDR2 SYGVKD are derived from the germline V gene. Collaborating institutions collected whole blood in K2EDTA tubes following their own protocols. Collaborator samples were shipped for TCRbeta analysis as frozen whole blood, isolated PBMCs, or DNA extracted from either sample type. These data are taken from a study of blood T cell repertoires in COVID-19 (dated by TCRdb to the early 2020s). Broadly, across the study: Samples from collaborators originated in the United States, Italy and Spain and spanned both the acute and convalescent phases of COVID-19. Where available, HLA class I and class II types were taken from metadata supplied by the sample provider and were not determined by assay-based typing. The repertoires were released in a freely available public database meant as a resource for research on the immune response to SARS-CoV-2. The samples were drawn from two sources: the first 160 participants of the ongoing ImmuneRACE study, and 1,000 to 1,500 subjects contributed by 6 global collaborators. Sample metadata almost always included a de-identified subject ID, COVID-19 status, age in years and sex. The material from the prospective study consisted of cDNA or gDNA derived from T cells, B-cell-depleted T cells, or PBMCs. Subjects who had been exposed to COVID-19, were actively infected with it, or had recovered from it provided the deeply sampled blood TCRbeta repertoires that made up the dataset.

Broad study findings and their caveats: The amount of clinical and demographic metadata varied by source and participant and was provided uncurated.

TCRbeta CDR3 regions were amplified from genomic DNA by means of the immunoSEQ Assay, a bias-controlled multiplex PCR. Processing in the source paper ran as follows. The number of nucleated cells in each sample was estimated by amplification of reference gene primers within the assay. Sequence reads were collapsed and filtered to measure the absolute abundance of every unique TCRbeta CDR3 rearrangement. Productive Simpson clonality was computed per sample as the square root of Simpson's diversity index over productive rearrangements. Sourced from immuneACCESS, this table was stored by TCRdb with only in-frame sequences that have V and J called. A share of the clones is absent; for the studies checked, an unresolved V gene accounts for under half, and the remainder has no known explanation. Clone size and the V and J calls come from that table; the DNA yielded D and trimming. The sample yields 50,000 to 55,000 clones; 85% were counted once. Of the sample, about 6% falls within the top ten clones.

This clonotype was sampled from a man in his sixties with acute or convalescent COVID-19. The chain links TRBV10-3 with TRBJ2-5; the D region possibly corresponds to TRBD2 (7 bases align). What was sequenced was peripheral blood. In nucleotide form, the sequence is TGTGCCATCAGTGTGACGGGGGGCGGGGAGACCCAGTACTTC. Its coded protein is CAISVTGGGETQYF.